This T cell receptor (beta chain) came from a study of shared clonotypes between healthy human individuals. Trimming left V 1 base short and J 6 bases short, with 10 bases between. Germline V lookup: CDR1 MNHEY, CDR2 SMNVEV (reference sequence). The CDR3 is made up of 13 amino acids. Overall study findings and caveats: Shared clonotypes across all four donors exceeded non-shared ones in generation probability.

Several immunoSEQ 96-well plates shared each subset's DNA, each plate a replicate. Libraries were prepared by immunoSEQ multiplex PCR; TCRdb keeps only in-frame clonotypes and omits some of them. The sample gives a few hundred thousand clones, about 97% of which show up once; around 0.3% is in the top ten. This clone was counted a single time. As yet, its antigen is unknown. V usage is TRBV27 and J usage is TRBJ2-7; no reliable D call. Sequencing used memory CD8+ T cells sorted from blood. Regarding subset: CD45RO+ cells pooled with CCR7-negative TemRA cells. This sequence originates from a man younger than 40 in good health. This chain's CDR3 is CASSLYGPSEQYF. Here the CDR3 DNA reads TGTGCCAGCAGTTTATATGGGCCCAGCGAGCAGTACTTC.